This TCR beta chain was obtained from a study of control samples from healthy donors and cancer patients. Sequencing was performed with immunoSEQ multiplex PCR; in TCRdb, only in-frame clones are kept and a portion is missing. The sample has just under 65,000 clones; 75% to 85% are singletons. Germline V gives CDR1 SGHAT, CDR2 FQNNGV. The CDR3 extends over 18 amino acids. Trimming took 0 bases from V and 0 from J; bases not matched to a gene: 9. The chain recombines TRBV11-2 with TRBJ2-7; 9 nucleotides agree with TRBD1. The sample comprised blood. This TCR came from a man aged 35 to 55 in good health. CDR3 loop: CASSLDSRRDRVSYEQYF. CDR3 DNA: TGTGCCAGCAGCTTAGATAGCCGACGGGACAGGGTCTCCTACGAGCAGTACTTC.